Shown below are 32 T cell receptor beta chains from a single sample sequenced in a study of identical twins. TCRdb fed the 5' RACE reads into MiXCR, producing one record per CDR3 protein. The data contain roughly 700,000 distinct CDR3 sequences, 8.5% to 9.5% of them seen just once; the ten biggest clones take up 0.85% to 1%. These data were also reused for a study on yellow fever vaccine responses in identical twins.

The source material was PBMCs. Receptors originate from a woman aged 18-29 years in good health.

This clonotype was seen more than once but under ten times. J is TRBJ2-7 and V is TRBV5-1; 10 nucleotides align to TRBD1. This CDR3 spans 14 amino acids. Losses at the gene ends were 4 bases for V and 7 bases for J; bases not matched to a gene: 8. Germline V gene sequence: CDR1 SGHRS, CDR2 YFSETQ. CDR3 in amino acids: CASSPGTGDVEQYF. DNA for the CDR3: TGCGCCAGCAGCCCAGGGACAGGGGACGTTGAGCAGTACTTC.

This sequence joins TRBV24-1 and TRBJ2-1; 11 positions match TRBD2. J gave up 5 bases and V 3 bases, and 5 bases lay outside the gene matches. Germline lookup yields CDR1 KGHDR and CDR2 SFDVKD. The CDR3 contains 16 residues. CDR3 DNA sequence: TGTGCCACCAGTGATCCAACTAGCGGGAGTCACAATGAGCAGTTCTTC. Protein: CATSDPTSGSHNEQFF.

This clonotype was seen ten or more times. The rearrangement links TRBV10-1 to TRBJ2-3, with D unclear. This CDR3 is built from 12 residues. The V gene lost 2 bases and the J gene lost 6 bases, with 6 bases spanning the gap. From germline, CDR1 is WNHNN and CDR2 SYGVQD (reference sequence). This CDR3 reads CASSEGWDTQYF. Here the CDR3 DNA reads TGCGCCAGCAGTGAGGGATGGGATACGCAGTATTTT.

In its sample, this clonotype was seen many times. The chain recombines TRBV12-3 or TRBV12-4 with TRBJ2-3; 8 positions match TRBD1. With 8 bases clipped from V and 2 bases from J, the junction kept 24 bases outside the gene matches. CDR3 size: 20 residues. CDR3 amino acids: CASLAPRQGAWGSLTDTQYF. CDR3 DNA: TGTGCCAGCCTCGCTCCGAGGCAGGGGGCTTGGGGGAGTCTCACAGATACGCAGTATTTT.

This clonotype was observed a handful of times. This chain joins TRBV7-2 and TRBJ2-7; 7 bases agree with TRBD1. CDR3 length equals 14 residues. Germline V lookup: CDR1 SGHTA, CDR2 FQGNSA. V lost 5 bases and J lost 1; bases outside the gene matches: 5. CDR3 loop: CASSDRAPSYEQYF. DNA for the CDR3: TGTGCCAGCAGCGACAGGGCTCCTTCCTACGAGCAGTACTTC.

This chain connects TRBV7-9 to TRBJ2-5; 9 positions match TRBD2. Germline V CDR1 and CDR2: SEHNR, FQNEAQ (reference sequence). Unmatched junction bases numbered 6, after V lost 2 bases and J lost 2 bases. The CDR3 is made up of 16 amino acids. The CDR3, as DNA: TGTGCCAGCAGCTTAATTTCGCTAGCGGGACAAGAGACCCAGTACTTC. Translating it yields CASSLISLAGQETQYF.

The chain is built from TRBV6-2 or TRBV6-3 and TRBJ2-3; 9 bases line up with TRBD1. From germline, CDR1 is MNHEY and CDR2 SVGEGT. J gave up 1 base and V 7 bases, and 9 bases lay outside the gene matches. The CDR3 extends over 16 amino acids. The CDR3 bases are TGTGCCAGCACCGTGGGACAGGGACGGGGCACAGATACGCAGTATTTT. Translation gives CASTVGQGRGTDTQYF.

This clonotype was detected many times. J is TRBJ2-1 and V is TRBV5-5; 13 bases match TRBD2. The CDR3 contains 17 residues. CDR1 and CDR2 (germline): SGHKS, YYEKEE (reference sequence). V lost 3 bases, J lost 3 bases, and 6 bases stayed unmatched. CDR3: CASSSQLAGGLYNEQFF. The CDR3 coding sequence is TGTGCCAGCAGCTCCCAACTAGCGGGAGGGCTCTACAATGAGCAGTTCTTC.

This chain joins TRBV28 and TRBJ1-2; possibly TRBD1 for D (5 bases). This CDR3 has 15 amino acids. Germline V CDR1 and CDR2: MDHEN, SYDVKM. V shed 6 bases and J shed 4 bases, with 18 bases lying between them. The CDR3: CASSVTQPGLYGYTF. The CDR3, as DNA: TGTGCCAGCAGCGTTACTCAGCCGGGGCTCTATGGCTACACCTTC.

Many counts were recorded for this clonotype. The chain links TRBV12-3 or TRBV12-4 to TRBJ1-2; 8 bases match TRBD1. The CDR3 has 13 residues. The junction had 4 bases not matched to a gene; V was cut back by 5 bases and J by 5 bases. CDR3 in amino acids: CASSPTGDYGYTF. The CDR3 DNA reads TGTGCCAGCAGTCCGACAGGGGATTATGGCTACACCTTC.

This clonotype was observed many times. The rearrangement joins TRBV12-3 or TRBV12-4 to TRBJ2-7, with D perhaps TRBD1 (6 bases). V was clipped by 3 bases and J by 3 bases, with 9 bases between them. CDR3 size: 13 residues. The CDR3 region has the DNA TGTGCCAGCAGTTTTTGGGACAACTACGAGCAGTACTTC. This encodes CASSFWDNYEQYF.

This clonotype was counted a few times. The chain recombines TRBV5-5 with TRBJ2-7, with TRBD2 identical over 12 bases. Trimming cost V 1 base and J 2 bases; bases outside gene matches: 1. Germline lookup yields CDR1 SGHKS and CDR2 YYEKEE (reference sequence). The CDR3 consists of 15 residues. The CDR3 is CASSLRTSGTYEQYF. The CDR3, as DNA: TGTGCCAGCAGCTTGCGGACTAGCGGGACCTACGAGCAGTACTTC. Full variable domain (missing parts from reference TRBV5-5 and TRBJ2-7): DAGVTQSPTHLIKTRGQQVTLRCSPISGHKSVSWYQQVLGQGPQFIFQYYEKEERGRGNFPDRFSARQFPNYSSELNVNALLLGDSALYLCASSLRTSGTYEQYFGPGTRLTVT.

The genes are TRBV3-1 and TRBJ2-2, with D unclear. V lost 0 bases to trimming and J lost 6 bases, with 8 bases between them. The length of the CDR3 is 14 residues. CDR1 and CDR2 from the germline V gene are LGHDT and YNNKEL (reference sequence). CDR3 residues: CASSQDPRSGELFF. The CDR3 DNA reads as TGTGCCAGCAGCCAAGACCCTCGATCCGGGGAGCTGTTTTTT. Using reference TRBV3-1 and TRBJ2-2 for the parts outside the CDR3, the full variable domain is DTAVSQTPKYLVTQMGNDKSIKCEQNLGHDTMYWYKQDSKKFLKIMFSYNNKELIINETVPNRFSPKSPDKAHLNLHINSLELGDSAVYFCASSQDPRSGELFFGEGSRLTVL.

The sample holds many counts of this clonotype. The chain carries TRBV7-8 and TRBJ2-7, with D uncertain. The CDR3 runs to 12 residues. Germline CDR1 and CDR2: SGHVS and FQNEAQ. Trimming took off 1 base at V and 3 bases at J, with 4 bases between the two ends. The DNA of the CDR3 is TGTGCCAGCAGCTTAGAGGTCTACGAGCAGTACTTC. Protein: CASSLEVYEQYF.

This clonotype was seen many times. The V gene is TRBV12-3 or TRBV12-4, the J gene TRBJ2-1, with TRBD2 as a possible D gene (5 bases). Deletions cut 7 bases from V and 8 bases from J, with 18 bases between. This CDR3 is 14 amino acids long. CDR3 residues: CASTLHGDSDEQFF. The DNA for the CDR3 is TGTGCCAGCACCCTACACGGGGATAGCGATGAGCAGTTCTTC.

V is TRBV30 and J is TRBJ2-3; 11 positions match TRBD2. V dropped 4 bases and J dropped 7; count of bases not matched to a gene: 4. Germline loops: CDR1 GTSNPN, CDR2 SVGIG (reference sequence). The length of the CDR3 is 13 residues. The CDR3 DNA reads as TGTGCCTGGAATAGCGGGGGGGCGAATACGCAGTATTTT. Its translation is CAWNSGGANTQYF.

This clonotype was seen a handful of times. The chain is built from TRBV4-1 and TRBJ2-5; D gene uncertain. The germline gives CDR1 MGHRA, CDR2 YSYEKL. This CDR3 comprises 15 residues. Between the trimmed V and J ends, which lost 1 base and 4 bases, there was a span of 13 bases. CDR3 sequence: CASSQGPGVIETQYF. CDR3 nucleotide sequence: TGCGCCAGCAGCCAAGGACCTGGGGTGATAGAGACCCAGTACTTC.

This clonotype was detected only a few times. V usage is TRBV20-1 and J usage is TRBJ2-3; D possibly uses TRBD1 or TRBD2 (5 bases each). The V end lost 5 bases, the J end lost 9 bases, and 15 bases lay between the germline ends. Germline CDR1 and CDR2: DFQATT and SNEGSKA (reference sequence). The CDR3 contains 12 residues. The DNA for the CDR3 is TGCAGTGCTTGGGACCGCGAAGGCACGCAGTATTTT. It encodes CSAWDREGTQYF.

This clonotype came up a few times. The chain combines TRBV2 with TRBJ2-3, with 10 bases aligning to TRBD2. The J segment lost 5 bases and the V segment lost 6 bases, leaving 8 bases of the junction unmatched. The CDR3 is 15 amino acids. Germline CDR1 SNHLY, CDR2 FYNNEI. CDR3 nucleotide sequence: TGTGCCAGCAGCCAAGCGGGGGGGCGGGGAGATACGCAGTATTTT. This translates into CASSQAGGRGDTQYF.

This clonotype was observed many times. The gene calls are TRBV4-2 and TRBJ2-7; D is possibly TRBD1 or TRBD2 (5 bases each). Trimming removed 1 base from V and 5 bases from J, with 18 bases in between. CDR1 and CDR2 (germline): LGHNA, YNFKEQ. The CDR3 is 16 residues long. DNA for the CDR3: TGTGCCAGCAGCCAAGGTAGTTCAGGGAGAACGGACGAGCAGTACTTC. Translating gives CASSQGSSGRTDEQYF.

This clonotype has more than one count but fewer than ten. This chain connects TRBV20-1 to TRBJ2-7; TRBD1 matches 9 bases. With V trimmed by 0 bases and J by 4 bases, 13 bases remained unmatched. The CDR3 covers 17 residues. Germline CDR1 is DFQATT and CDR2 is SNEGSKA (reference sequence). The CDR3 sequence is CSARDAGQGNSPYEQYF. The CDR3 DNA reads TGCAGTGCTAGAGACGCGGGACAGGGTAATTCCCCTTACGAGCAGTACTTC.

The V call is TRBV20-1, the J call TRBJ2-2, with D possibly matching TRBD2 (5 bases). Germline V gene sequence: CDR1 DFQATT, CDR2 SNEGSKA (reference sequence). There are 15 residues in the CDR3. Between the trimmed V and J ends, which lost 6 bases and 1 base, there was a span of 15 bases. The CDR3 DNA reads TGCAGTGCCCCACGGGGATTACAGAACACCGGGGAGCTGTTTTTT. This gives the protein CSAPRGLQNTGELFF.

The chain employs TRBV29-1 and TRBJ2-5, with D perhaps TRBD2 (5 bases). The V end was cut by 5 bases, the J end by 1 base, with 11 bases between. The CDR3 consists of 13 residues. In germline, CDR1 is SQVTM, CDR2 ANQGSEA. CDR3 residues: CSVLRGFQETQYF. DNA of the CDR3: TGCAGCGTTTTGAGAGGGTTCCAAGAGACCCAGTACTTC.

The V call is TRBV7-2, the J call TRBJ2-2, with D possibly matching TRBD1 (6 bases). Germline V gene sequence: CDR1 SGHTA, CDR2 FQGNSA. The CDR3 consists of 14 residues. V dropped 5 bases and J dropped 6 bases, with 13 bases sitting between them. Here the CDR3 reads CASSPPGTPGELFF. CDR3 nucleotides: TGTGCCAGCAGCCCACCTGGGACACCCGGGGAGCTGTTTTTT.

In its sample, this clonotype was seen a few times. This CDR3 fails to terminate in the conserved phenylalanine or tryptophan, so it likely reflects a read error. It is unclear where the CDR3 begins or ends on the DNA, so no DNA is shown, and the CDR3 is as TCRdb lists it. The chain joins TRBV12-3 or TRBV12-4 to TRBJ2-5; the table's TRBD2 call for D was not verified on the DNA. Ends included, the CDR3 has 13 residues. CDR3 residues: CASSPGLAGALTS.

This clonotype has ten or more counts. The chain links TRBV25-1 to TRBJ1-1; no definite D call. Germline V gives CDR1 MGHDK, CDR2 SYGVNS. V was clipped by 4 bases and J by 1 base, with 13 bases between them. The CDR3 length is 15 residues. The CDR3 region is CASSVWGGSNTEAFF. CDR3 DNA: TGTGCCAGCAGTGTTTGGGGAGGTTCGAACACTGAAGCTTTCTTT.

This clonotype was observed a handful of times. V usage is TRBV5-6 and J usage is TRBJ2-7, with unresolved D. CDR1 and CDR2 from the germline V gene are SGHDT and YYEEEE. The CDR3 covers 16 residues. The V gene lost 1 base and the J gene lost 2 bases, with 16 bases spanning the gap. CDR3 bases: TGTGCCAGCAGCTTGAAAGCCTCCGGCACCCCCTACGAGCAGTACTTC. Translated, it gives CASSLKASGTPYEQYF.

This clonotype was observed many times. This sequence joins TRBV12-3 or TRBV12-4 and TRBJ2-7; D is ambiguous. Trimming removed 6 bases from V and 1 base from J, with 16 bases in between. The CDR3 totals 15 residues. The CDR3 sequence: CASRFQTARSYEQYF. CDR3 sequence (DNA): TGTGCCAGCAGGTTCCAAACAGCCAGGTCCTACGAGCAGTACTTC.

The chain employs TRBV20-1 and TRBJ1-2; TRBD1 agrees at 11 bases. Per germline, CDR1 DFQATT and CDR2 SNEGSKA (reference sequence). This CDR3 spans 14 amino acids. The junction had 7 bases not matched to a gene; V was cut back by 3 bases and J by 7 bases. The CDR3 loop is CSASPGTGGPGYTF. The CDR3 nucleotides read TGCAGTGCTAGTCCCGGGACAGGGGGTCCTGGCTACACCTTC.

This clonotype has at least ten counts. The chain carries TRBV20-1 and TRBJ2-7; D is ambiguous. Germline V gene data show CDR1 as DFQATT and CDR2 as SNEGSKA (reference sequence). Trimming pared 3 bases from V and 0 bases from J, leaving 6 bases between. CDR3 length: 12 residues. Here the CDR3 reads CSASVSSYEQYF. The CDR3 DNA is TGCAGTGCTAGTGTCAGCTCCTACGAGCAGTACTTC.

J is TRBJ2-2 and V is TRBV9; D may match TRBD1 or TRBD2 (6 bases each). CDR3 length equals 13 residues. V lost 7 bases and J lost 4, with 11 bases in between. In germline, CDR1 is SGDLS, CDR2 YYNGEE. CDR3 protein: CASGGPTTGELFF. The CDR3 coding sequence is TGTGCCAGCGGGGGGCCAACCACCGGGGAGCTGTTTTTT. The full variable domain, rest sourced from reference TRBV9 and TRBJ2-2, is DSGVTQTPKHLITATGQRVTLRCSPRSGDLSVYWYQQSLDQGLQFLIQYYNGEERAKGNILERFSAQQFPDLHSELNLSSLELGDSALYFCASGGPTTGELFFGEGSRLTVL.

The rearrangement links TRBV6-4 to TRBJ2-1; possibly TRBD2 for D (6 bases). Per the germline V gene, CDR1 is MRHNA and CDR2 is SNTAGT. CDR3 length equals 15 residues. Trimming took off 1 base at V and 2 bases at J, with 9 bases between the two ends. DNA for the CDR3: TGTGCCAGCAGTGACTTGAGCGGGCCCTACAATGAGCAGTTCTTC. It yields the protein CASSDLSGPYNEQFF.